This note documents a single T cell receptor beta chain sequence. This sample includes further DNA sequences coding for the same CDR3. The protocol was immunoSEQ multiplex PCR, while the TCRdb copy is restricted to in-frame clones and leaves out a portion. The data hold around 70,000 clones, with more than 70% observed a single time. This CDR3 is 14 amino acids long. Germline CDR1 and CDR2: MDHEN and SYDVKM. The V end lost 7 bases, the J end lost 4 bases, and 14 bases lay between the germline ends. The sample originates from a study of T cell responses to AZD1222 COVID-19 vaccine. The V call is TRBV28, the J call TRBJ1-3, with D uncertain. The sample was peripheral blood, taken on day 0 of AZD1222 vaccination. The clonotype originates from an adult in good health. Written as DNA, the CDR3 is TGTGCCAGCACCCCCGAGACGGGGGGAAACACCATATATTTT. Protein: CASTPETGGNTIYF.